These 15 T cell receptor beta chains share one sample of origin, sequenced in a study of blood T cell repertoires in COVID-19. Here immunoSEQ multiplex PCR was the method, and the copy in TCRdb shows in-frame clones only, minus some. The repertoire holds 250,000 to 350,000 clones, with about nine tenths as singletons. Sequenced: PBMCs or T cells enriched from blood (not recorded which). The receptors derive from a man in his sixties who had recovered from COVID-19.

The V and J genes are TRBV2 and TRBJ1-5, with D perhaps TRBD1 (6 bases). The germline V gene has CDR1 SNHLY and CDR2 FYNNEI. This CDR3 comprises 14 residues. Trimming left V 1 base short and J 8 bases short, with 12 bases between. The CDR3 loop is CASSEDRDREPQHF. CDR3 sequence (DNA): TGTGCCAGCAGTGAAGACAGGGACCGAGAGCCCCAGCATTTT.

This sequence joins TRBV5-6 and TRBJ2-5; D gene ambiguous. CDR3 length: 14 residues. Germline values: CDR1 SGHDT, CDR2 YYEEEE. The V and J ends lost 1 base and 5 bases respectively, with 12 bases between them. CDR3 in DNA: TGTGCCAGCAGCTTGAGAGTAGTTTTTGAGACCCAGTACTTC. Translating gives CASSLRVVFETQYF. The full variable domain, completed using reference TRBV5-6 and TRBJ2-5, is DAGVTQSPTHLIKTRGQQVTLRCSPKSGHDTVSWYQQALGQGPQFIFQYYEEEERQRGNFPDRFSGHQFPNYSSELNVNALLLGDSALYLCASSLRVVFETQYFGPGTRLLVL.

The genes are TRBV11-2 and TRBJ1-6, with 7 bases identical to TRBD1. This CDR3 has 17 amino acids. V was clipped by 3 bases and J by 9 bases; unmatched bases: 14. From germline, CDR1 is SGHAT and CDR2 FQNNGV. In DNA, the CDR3 is TGTGCCAGCAGCTTTTCTTCCCGGACAGGAACCCTTTCACCCCTCCACTTT. Its translation: CASSFSSRTGTLSPLHF.

The V and J genes are TRBV4-2 and TRBJ1-4; D uncertain. The ends were cut back, 5 bases at V and 5 bases at J, with 21 bases in the middle. The CDR3 is 17 residues long. CDR1 is LGHNA, CDR2 YNFKEQ, per germline. CDR3: CASSVPRTLLGNEKLFF. In DNA form, the CDR3 reads TGTGCCAGCAGCGTCCCTCGGACTCTGCTGGGGAATGAAAAACTGTTTTTT.

This chain connects TRBV18 to TRBJ1-1, with TRBD1 identical over 8 bases. The CDR3 sequence is 15 residues long. The V and J ends lost 3 bases and 3 bases, in that order; junction bases with no gene match: 6. CDR1 and CDR2 from the germline V gene are KGHSH and LQKENI. This chain's CDR3 is CASSPPTGGYTEAFF. In DNA form, the CDR3 reads TGTGCCAGCTCACCGCCAACAGGGGGGTACACTGAAGCTTTCTTT.

This clone has only one observation. This rearrangement joins TRBV6-5 to TRBJ2-7, with TRBD2 matching 11 bases. From germline, CDR1 is MNHEY and CDR2 SVGAGI. The junction had 4 bases not matched to a gene; V was cut back by 6 bases and J by 6 bases. This CDR3 region has 13 residues. DNA of the CDR3: TGTGCCAGCAGAGTAGCGGGAGGGTCCGAGCAGTACTTC. Its protein is CASRVAGGSEQYF.

The rearrangement uses TRBV7-9 and TRBJ1-5, with 11 bases matching TRBD1. CDR3 length: 14 amino acids. Per germline, CDR1 SEHNR and CDR2 FQNEAQ (reference sequence). Losses at the gene ends were 4 bases for V and 7 bases for J; bases not matched to a gene: 3. The CDR3 DNA is TGTGCCAGCAGCTCCGGGACAGGGGGACAGCCCCAGCATTTT. Amino acids: CASSSGTGGQPQHF.

The rearrangement uses TRBV11-2 and TRBJ2-2; a possible D gene is TRBD1 (6 bases). This CDR3 contains 15 residues. Germline V gives CDR1 SGHAT, CDR2 FQNNGV. Trimming cost V 2 bases and J 4 bases, with 11 bases left between them. As DNA, the CDR3 is TGTGCCAGCAGCTTATTGACCAGGGGCACCGGGGAGCTGTTTTTT. Translated: CASSLLTRGTGELFF.

The rearrangement links TRBV21-1 to TRBJ1-1. TRBV21-1 is classified as a pseudogene. The length of the CDR3 is 15 residues. The CDR3 reads CASTTSEPDVTEAFF. CDR3 nucleotide sequence: TGTGCCAGCACGACCTCGGAGCCTGACGTTACTGAAGCTTTCTTT.

A remark on this clone: One end of the junction fails to match germline, which may point to a read error. The V gene is TRBV7-9, the J gene TRBJ1-1; the D is unclear. The CDR3 totals 12 residues. Germline CDR1 SEHNR, CDR2 FQNEAQ (reference sequence). DNA for the CDR3: TGTGCCAGCAGTTTAGCGCTTGAGGAAGCTTTCTTT. This sequence encodes CASSLALEEAFF.

This clone was seen only a few times. This chain uses TRBV6-1 with TRBJ1-6; TRBD1 is a possible D gene (5 bases). Germline lookup yields CDR1 MNHNS and CDR2 SASEGT. The CDR3 is made up of 16 amino acids. V lost 2 bases, J lost 9 bases, and 17 bases lay in between. CDR3 region: CASSEPIGGAGSPLHF. CDR3 coding DNA: TGTGCCAGCAGTGAACCAATTGGAGGGGCAGGTTCACCCCTCCACTTT.

The chain has TRBV10-2 and TRBJ1-4; 8 positions agree with TRBD1. The CDR3 has 15 residues. The V gene's germline CDR1 is WSHSY and CDR2 SAAADI. The V and J ends lost 3 bases and 6 bases, in that order; junction bases with no gene match: 6. CDR3: CASSERTGRDEKLFF. Here the CDR3 DNA reads TGCGCCAGCAGTGAACGGACAGGGCGAGATGAAAAACTGTTTTTT.

This chain joins TRBV29-1 and TRBJ2-7; D possibly corresponds to TRBD1 (6 bases). Germline-derived CDR1 and CDR2 are SQVTM and ANQGSEA. V gave up 3 bases and J gave up 2 bases, with 8 bases separating them. CDR3 size: 12 residues. The CDR3 reads CSVEGQTYEQYF. The CDR3 DNA follows: TGCAGCGTTGAGGGACAAACCTACGAGCAGTACTTC.

This chain links TRBV15 with TRBJ2-7, with 11 bases aligning to TRBD1. The V segment lost 8 bases and the J segment 1 base; nucleotides outside the gene matches: 7. The CDR3 loop spans 15 amino acids. Per the germline V gene, CDR1 is LNHNV and CDR2 is YYDKDF (reference sequence). The CDR3 spells CATGRTGGDSYEQYF. The CDR3, as DNA: TGTGCCACCGGGAGGACAGGGGGCGATTCCTACGAGCAGTACTTC.

In this sample, this clone turned up once. The chain links TRBV11-2 to TRBJ1-4; a possible D gene is TRBD1 (5 bases). V lost 3 bases and J lost 1, with 9 bases in between. Germline-derived CDR1 and CDR2 are SGHAT and FQNNGV. This CDR3 has 15 residues. The CDR3, as DNA: TGTGCCAGCAGCTTGGGGGGGGGAACTAATGAAAAACTGTTTTTT. This translates into CASSLGGGTNEKLFF. Full variable domain (missing parts from reference TRBV11-2 and TRBJ1-4): EAGVAQSPRYKIIEKRQSVAFWCNPISGHATLYWYQQILGQGPKLLIQFQNNGVVDDSQLPKDRFSAERLKGVDSTLKIQPAKLEDSAVYLCASSLGGGTNEKLFFGSGTQLSVL.